The entry that follows covers one TCR beta chain sequence. Its antigen is not identified. Method: immunoSEQ multiplex PCR; TCRdb's copy keeps in-frame clones and lacks some. The data contain roughly 2,700 clones, about four fifths of them singletons. The data stem from a study of high-grade serous ovarian cancer treatment subgroups. In the study overall: Each sample yielded on average 7,494 unique TCR beta rearrangements from around 14,000 reads. Broader study findings: Without spatial data, bulk sequencing limits insight into HGSC tumor diversity. Repertoire similarity ranged roughly 0.095 to 0.79 between tumors of one patient.

Tumor tissue was taken before any definitive surgery or chemotherapy was given. Germline CDR1 is LNHDA and CDR2 is SQIVND (reference sequence). Between the trimmed V and J ends, which lost 6 bases and 4 bases, there was a span of 15 bases. The CDR3 consists of 14 residues. The rearrangement links TRBV19 to TRBJ1-2; D may be TRBD1 (5 bases). The sequence came from a human donor with high-grade serous ovarian cancer. Sequenced material: tumor tissue. The DNA for the CDR3 is TGTGCCAGTAGCCAAAAAATGGGGGGCTATGGCTACACCTTC. This encodes CASSQKMGGYGYTF.